The rows below give T cell receptor beta chains drawn from one sample of a study of lymphopenia after photon versus proton radiotherapy. Produced via immunoSEQ multiplex PCR; TCRdb's table is partial and in-frame only. The sample holds tens of thousands of clones, nearly 95% seen once. The sample here was peripheral blood, taken from a patient treated with proton-based radiotherapy. The receptors stem from a woman aged 70 to 79 with pancreatic cancer. Some clones in this sample may be carry-over from other donors' samples. The CDR3 runs from the conserved cysteine through the conserved F or W. A D gene is named only where the DNA matches it firmly. For some rows the clone size is stated as once, few or many, or as a class when expanded; others skip it.

DNA: TGCGCCAGCAGCCAGGGACAGACCTACGAGCAGTACTTC
CDR3: CASSQGQTYEQYF
J: TRBJ2-7
V: TRBV5-1
size: NA
D: TRBD1

DNA: TGTGCCAGCAGCTTAGTGGGGACAGGGGGGGGGACCCAGTACTTC
CDR3: CASSLVGTGGGTQYF
J: TRBJ2-5
V: TRBV7-2
size: NA
D: TRBD1

DNA: TGTGCCAGCAGCCCCGGGACCATTGCAAGGGAGCTGTTTTTT
CDR3: CASSPGTIARELFF
J: TRBJ2-2
V: TRBV7-9
size: once
D: NA

DNA: TGTGCCAGCAGTGTGGGGACTCCTGGAAACACCATATATTTT
CDR3: CASSVGTPGNTIYF
J: TRBJ1-3
V: TRBV6-1
size: NA
D: NA

DNA: TGTGCCATCAGTGACAGGAGTTTAATCTACGAGCAGTACTTC
CDR3: CAISDRSLIYEQYF
J: TRBJ2-7
V: TRBV10-3
size: NA
D: NA

DNA: TGTGCCTGGAGTTTCATCTCTGGGGCCAACGTCCTGACTTTC
CDR3: CAWSFISGANVLTF
J: TRBJ2-6
V: TRBV30
size: NA
D: NA

DNA: TGCGCCAGCAGCCCTCTGGGCTCCTACGAGCAGTACTTC
CDR3: CASSPLGSYEQYF
J: TRBJ2-7
V: TRBV4-1
size: NA
D: NA

DNA: TGTGCCAGCAGTGACTCGACTAGCGGCCGCACAGATACGCAGTATTTT
CDR3: CASSDSTSGRTDTQYF
J: TRBJ2-3
V: TRBV6-4
size: NA
D: TRBD2

DNA: TGTGCCAGTAGAACCCAGCCCCCGGTATATACGCAGTATTTT
CDR3: CASRTQPPVYTQYF
J: TRBJ2-3
V: TRBV19
size: NA
D: NA

DNA: TGTGCCAGCAGTTTACCCCGGACAGGGGGAGGCGAAAAACTGTTTTTT
CDR3: CASSLPRTGGGEKLFF
J: TRBJ1-4
V: TRBV28
size: NA
D: TRBD1

DNA: TGTGCCAGCAATGATAATCTAGTAGAGACCCAGTACTTC
CDR3: CASNDNLVETQYF
J: TRBJ2-5
V: TRBV2
size: once
D: NA

DNA: TGTGCCAGCAGCCGGACAGGGTTCAGCGACACTGAAGCTTTCTTT
CDR3: CASSRTGFSDTEAFF
J: TRBJ1-1
V: TRBV27
size: NA
D: TRBD1

DNA: TGTGCCAGCTCACCAGGACCGGATAACACTGAAGCTTTCTTT
CDR3: CASSPGPDNTEAFF
J: TRBJ1-1
V: TRBV18
size: NA
D: NA

DNA: TGTGCCAGTACCCTGGGGGGCGGTCAGCCCCAGCATTTT
CDR3: CASTLGGGQPQHF
J: TRBJ1-5
V: TRBV7-8
size: NA
D: NA

DNA: TGTGCCAGTACGTTAGCAGCGGGAAATAACAATGAGCAGTTCTTC
CDR3: CASTLAAGNNNEQFF
J: TRBJ2-1
V: TRBV19
size: NA
D: TRBD2

DNA: TGTGCCAGCAGCTACCGACAGGGGACCTCCACCGGGGAGCTGTTTTTT
CDR3: CASSYRQGTSTGELFF
J: TRBJ2-2
V: TRBV5-5
size: NA
D: TRBD1

DNA: TGTGCCAGCAGCCCAAATAATGAAAAACTGTTTTTT
CDR3: CASSPNNEKLFF
J: TRBJ1-4
V: TRBV27
size: NA
D: NA

DNA: TGTGCCAGCAGCTTAGCGGAGGGGGCTCTAATCACCTTC
CDR3: CASSLAEGALITF
J: TRBJ1-2
V: TRBV7-2
size: once
D: TRBD1

DNA: TGTGCCAGCAGCGGGGGCCGACAGGTCTCTGGAAACACCATATATTTT
CDR3: CASSGGRQVSGNTIYF
J: TRBJ1-3
V: TRBV9
size: NA
D: NA

DNA: TGTGCCAGCAGCTTAGGGCCTAGCGGGAACACCGGGGAGCTGTTTTTT
CDR3: CASSLGPSGNTGELFF
J: TRBJ2-2
V: TRBV7-2
size: NA
D: TRBD2

DNA: TGTGCCAGCAACGACAGAAGGGGGTCCTACGAGCAGTACTTC
CDR3: CASNDRRGSYEQYF
J: TRBJ2-7
V: TRBV6-1
size: once
D: NA

DNA: TGTGCCAGCAGCGTAAAGTTGACAGGAAACTACAATGAGCAGTTCTTC
CDR3: CASSVKLTGNYNEQFF
J: TRBJ2-1
V: TRBV9
size: NA
D: NA

DNA: TGTGCCAGCAGCTCCCCTGCGTCTGGGGCCAACGTCCTGACTTTC
CDR3: CASSSPASGANVLTF
J: TRBJ2-6
V: TRBV7-8
size: NA
D: NA

DNA: TGTGCCAGCAGAGGCAGAGAGGTATACGAGCAGTACTTC
CDR3: CASRGREVYEQYF
J: TRBJ2-7
V: TRBV11-2
size: NA
D: NA

DNA: TGTGCCAGCAGTGTAACAGGAATACAGCCCCAGCATTTT
CDR3: CASSVTGIQPQHF
J: TRBJ1-5
V: TRBV2
size: NA
D: NA

DNA: TGTGCCAGCAGGGTGAAGGGACACCAAGAGACCCAGTACTTC
CDR3: CASRVKGHQETQYF
J: TRBJ2-5
V: TRBV5-4
size: NA
D: NA

DNA: TGTGCCAGCAGAAAGTCGATTGCTGATCAGCCCCAGCATTTT
CDR3: CASRKSIADQPQHF
J: TRBJ1-5
V: TRBV28
size: NA
D: NA

DNA: TGTGCCAGCAGCGTTTTCTCGCACCAAGAGACCCAGTACTTC
CDR3: CASSVFSHQETQYF
J: TRBJ2-5
V: TRBV9
size: NA
D: NA

DNA: TGTGCCAGCAGTTTACCACAGGGGGGGTTGAGGGATACGCAGTATTTT
CDR3: CASSLPQGGLRDTQYF
J: TRBJ2-3
V: TRBV28
size: NA
D: NA

DNA: TGTGCCAGCAGCTTAGGGGGGATTACCTACGAGCAGTACTTC
CDR3: CASSLGGITYEQYF
J: TRBJ2-7
V: TRBV7-2
size: NA
D: NA

DNA: TGTGCCAGCAGCTTGGACATCGGTAGTGGCTACACCTTC
CDR3: CASSLDIGSGYTF
J: TRBJ1-2
V: TRBV11-1
size: NA
D: NA

DNA: TGTGCCAGCAGCTTAGATATAGCGGAGTCCTACGAGCAGTACTTC
CDR3: CASSLDIAESYEQYF
J: TRBJ2-7
V: TRBV11-2
size: NA
D: NA

DNA: TGCGCCAGCAGCCTAACCTCGGGACTAGCGATCGGTGAGCAGTTCTTC
CDR3: CASSLTSGLAIGEQFF
J: TRBJ2-1
V: TRBV5-1
size: NA
D: TRBD2

DNA: TGTGCCATCAGTGAGTCGGGGACTTGGGCTAGCTCCTACAATGAGCAGTTCTTC
CDR3: CAISESGTWASSYNEQFF
J: TRBJ2-1
V: TRBV10-3
size: NA
D: NA

DNA: TGTGCCAGCAGCGATGGTTCGCACACTGAAGCTTTCTTT
CDR3: CASSDGSHTEAFF
J: TRBJ1-1
V: TRBV9
size: NA
D: NA

DNA: TGTGCCAGCAGTGAAACCGGGACAGGGGGAGACACTGAAGCTTTCTTT
CDR3: CASSETGTGGDTEAFF
J: TRBJ1-1
V: TRBV28
size: NA
D: TRBD1

DNA: TGTGCCAGCAGCCAAGTCAAAGCGTCCTACAATGAGCAGTTCTTC
CDR3: CASSQVKASYNEQFF
J: TRBJ2-1
V: TRBV14
size: once
D: NA

DNA: TGCGCCAGCAGTGGAGGGGACGCAACTAATGAAAAACTGTTTTTT
CDR3: CASSGGDATNEKLFF
J: TRBJ1-4
V: TRBV10-1
size: NA
D: NA

DNA: TGTGCCAGTAGTACCACCCCAGGGGGAGGCGAGCAGTACTTC
CDR3: CASSTTPGGGEQYF
J: TRBJ2-7
V: TRBV19
size: NA
D: NA

DNA: TGTGCCAGCAGTTTACCACCATACCCAGTGGGAAACACCATATATTTT
CDR3: CASSLPPYPVGNTIYF
J: TRBJ1-3
V: TRBV28
size: NA
D: NA

DNA: TGTGCCAGCAGTGAAGTGTCTGCCGGGGTAGGGGGAAACACCATATACTTT
CDR3: CASSEVSAGVGGNTIYF
J: TRBJ1-3
V: TRBV6-1
size: NA
D: NA

DNA: TGTGCCAGCAGCTTAGATCGTACACCATCCTACGAGCAGTACTTC
CDR3: CASSLDRTPSYEQYF
J: TRBJ2-7
V: TRBV7-9
size: few
D: NA

DNA: TGCAGCGATTTAGCGGAGACCTCCTACAATGAGCAGTTCTTC
CDR3: CSDLAETSYNEQFF
J: TRBJ2-1
V: TRBV29-1
size: NA
D: NA

DNA: TGTGCCAGCAGTTTGGCTGGACCCATCTCGCCTGAAGCTTTCTTT
CDR3: CASSLAGPISPEAFF
J: TRBJ1-1
V: TRBV6-5
size: once
D: NA

DNA: TGTGCCAGCAGTTTATCGGTGTCTTGGACAGGGGGCTACGAGCAGTACTTC
CDR3: CASSLSVSWTGGYEQYF
J: TRBJ2-7
V: TRBV28
size: NA
D: TRBD1

DNA: TGTGCCAGCACCCTGAACCGGGACGCCTATGGCTACACCTTC
CDR3: CASTLNRDAYGYTF
J: TRBJ1-2
V: TRBV2
size: NA
D: NA

DNA: TGCGCCAGCAGCTTGGACGGAAACACCATATATTTT
CDR3: CASSLDGNTIYF
J: TRBJ1-3
V: TRBV5-1
size: NA
D: NA

DNA: TGTGCCAGCAGCTTGATCCATTCCAACACTGAAGCTTTCTTT
CDR3: CASSLIHSNTEAFF
J: TRBJ1-1
V: TRBV5-5
size: NA
D: NA

DNA: TGTGCCAGCAGACCCGATTCCCCGAACACTGAAGCTTTCTTT
CDR3: CASRPDSPNTEAFF
J: TRBJ1-1
V: TRBV5-5
size: NA
D: NA

DNA: TGTGCCAGCAGCCTAGGCCGGGGTTCCTACGAGCAGTACTTC
CDR3: CASSLGRGSYEQYF
J: TRBJ2-7
V: TRBV14
size: NA
D: NA

DNA: TGTGCCAGCAGCTTACTCAGGGGTCCAAGCTCTGGGGCCAACGTCCTGACTTTC
CDR3: CASSLLRGPSSGANVLTF
J: TRBJ2-6
V: TRBV11-2
size: NA
D: NA

DNA: TGTGCCAGCAGAAGCGGAACGAACACCGGGGAGCTGTTTTTT
CDR3: CASRSGTNTGELFF
J: TRBJ2-2
V: TRBV27
size: NA
D: NA

DNA: TGTGCCAGCAGTTTATATGGGGAGGAAGAAAAACTGTTTTTT
CDR3: CASSLYGEEEKLFF
J: TRBJ1-4
V: TRBV28
size: NA
D: NA